The 12 T cell receptor beta chains reported below all come from one sample, sequenced in a study of cytomegalovirus exposure and HLA in healthy donors (dated by TCRdb to about 2017). Library construction relied on the immunoSEQ multiplex PCR assay. The clones in this table, taken by TCRdb from immuneACCESS, are in-frame only. Not every clone is retained; where verified, under half of the shortfall comes from an unresolved V gene, and the cause of the rest is unknown. The sample table shows about 190,000 clones, and 84% are seen once. Clones ranked in the top ten supply around 2.8% of the sample. Sequencing was carried out using PBMCs. The receptors come from a woman aged 18-29 years in good health and CMV-seropositive.

This chain connects TRBV7-8 to TRBJ2-6, with 10 bases that match TRBD2. The CDR3 loop spans 19 amino acids. V dropped 4 bases and J dropped 3; count of bases not matched to a gene: 12. CDR1 SGHVS and CDR2 FQNEAQ come from the germline V gene. CDR3 nucleotide sequence: TGTGCCAGCAGCTCTCGCGACAGCGGGGGGGCCTTTGGGGCCAACGTCCTGACTTTC. Translating it yields CASSSRDSGGAFGANVLTF.

This clone turned up a few times. DNA for the CDR3: TGTGCCAGCAGTCTCTACAGCTACTATGGCTACACCTTC. Its protein is CASSLYSYYGYTF. The rearrangement links TRBV28 to TRBJ1-2; D gene unclear. The CDR3 runs to 13 residues. Trimming stripped 5 bases from V and 3 bases from J, with 10 bases between. CDR1 MDHEN and CDR2 SYDVKM come from the germline V gene.

This chain uses TRBV7-2 with TRBJ2-3; TRBD2 agrees at 8 bases. Germline CDR1 and CDR2: SGHTA and FQGNSA. The CDR3 has 14 residues. The CDR3 region has the DNA TGTGCAAGTCAGAGGGGACTAGAGCCCGATACGCAGTATTTT. Protein product: CASQRGLEPDTQYF. Complete variable domain (other parts from reference TRBV7-2 and TRBJ2-3): GAGVSQSPSNKVTEKGKDVELRCDPISGHTALYWYRQSLGQGLEFLIYFQGNSAPDKSGLPSDRFSAERTGGSVSTLTIQRTQQEDSAVYLCASQRGLEPDTQYFGPGTRLTVL.

The chain recombines TRBV10-3 with TRBJ1-5; TRBD1 might be the D (6 bases). The V end lost 9 bases, the J end lost 4 bases, and 16 bases lay between the germline ends. This CDR3 is 14 amino acids long. Germline CDR1 reads ENHRY; CDR2 reads SYGVKD. This CDR3 reads CAIGRGGGNQPQHF. CDR3 bases: TGTGCCATAGGAAGGGGGGGTGGAAATCAGCCCCAGCATTTT.

The rearrangement uses TRBV15 and TRBJ2-2; a weak D match, TRBD1 (6 bases). The CDR3 is 13 amino acids. The germline V and J ends were trimmed by 4 bases and 6 bases, with 9 bases remaining between them. Germline CDR1 and CDR2: LNHNV and YYDKDF (reference sequence). DNA of the CDR3: TGTGCCACCAGCACCCACAGGGCCGGGGAGCTGTTTTTT. The encoded protein is CATSTHRAGELFF.

The chain links TRBV5-4 to TRBJ2-5; TRBD1 might be the D (5 bases). This CDR3 spans 14 amino acids. Trimming left V 4 bases short and J 4 bases short, with 14 bases between. Germline loops: CDR1 SGHNT, CDR2 YYREEE (reference sequence). CDR3 coding DNA: TGTGCCAGCAGCGCGAGGACAACCCTAGAGACCCAGTACTTC. This translates into CASSARTTLETQYF.

This chain uses TRBV6-6 with TRBJ2-7, with 7 bases fitting TRBD1. The V and J ends lost 6 bases and 1 base, in that order; junction bases with no gene match: 9. The CDR3 contains 15 residues. Per germline, CDR1 MNHNY and CDR2 SVGAGI (reference sequence). CDR3 nucleotide sequence: TGTGCCAGCAGACCCCAGACAGGGAAGTCCTACGAGCAGTACTTC. Translated, it gives CASRPQTGKSYEQYF.

The chain uses TRBV9 and TRBJ1-3; a weak D match, TRBD1 (6 bases). Germline V lookup: CDR1 SGDLS, CDR2 YYNGEE. The CDR3 has 15 residues. Trimming left V 0 bases short and J 0 bases short, with 7 bases between. The CDR3 DNA reads as TGTGCCAGCAGCGTAGGGGACACCTCTGGAAACACCATATATTTT. Translated: CASSVGDTSGNTIYF.

The rearrangement links TRBV9 to TRBJ2-3, with 7 bases lining up with TRBD1. The CDR3 runs 15 residues. From germline, CDR1 is SGDLS and CDR2 YYNGEE. V lost 7 bases to trimming and J lost 0 bases; unmatched junction nucleotides: 8. DNA for the CDR3: TGTGCCAGCGCAGGGACAGTCCATAGCACAGATACGCAGTATTTT. Translation gives CASAGTVHSTDTQYF.

The chain employs TRBV5-1 and TRBJ1-2, with D perhaps TRBD1 (5 bases). Germline-derived CDR1 and CDR2 are SGHRS and YFSETQ. The length of the CDR3 is 15 residues. V was shortened by 4 bases and J by 0 bases, with 13 bases between the two germline ends. CDR3 sequence (DNA): TGCGCCAGCAGCGAAGTGACACAGGCTAACTATGGCTACACCTTC. This sequence encodes CASSEVTQANYGYTF.

CDR3 bases: TGTGCCAGCACCGATTCAGCGAACTATGGCTACACCTTC. It translates to CASTDSANYGYTF. This sequence joins TRBV2 and TRBJ1-2; D unclear. Trimming took 7 bases from V and 2 from J, leaving 11 bases between them. Germline CDR1 is SNHLY and CDR2 is FYNNEI. This CDR3 spans 13 amino acids.

The rearrangement joins TRBV10-3 to TRBJ1-1, with D maybe TRBD1 (5 bases). V lost 4 bases to trimming and J lost 8 bases, with 14 bases between them. This CDR3 region has 13 residues. Germline V CDR1 and CDR2: ENHRY, SYGVKD. CDR3 sequence reads: CAISAEPGLEAFF. The CDR3 coding sequence is TGTGCCATCAGTGCCGAACCGGGACTGGAAGCTTTCTTT.